These 11 T cell receptor beta chains originate from one sample sequenced in a study of control samples from healthy donors and cancer patients. Sequencing used immunoSEQ multiplex PCR; TCRdb keeps in-frame clones, though not all of them. The sample carries roughly 150,000 clones, over 85% recorded once. The sequenced material came from blood. Receptor source: a man aged 18 to 29 in good health.

The chain links TRBV6-1 to TRBJ2-7, with D perhaps matching TRBD1 (5 bases). V lost 8 bases, J lost 3 bases, and 11 bases lay in between. This CDR3 is built from 12 residues. In germline, CDR1 is MNHNS, CDR2 SASEGT. This CDR3 is CASASGFYEQYF. CDR3 bases: TGTGCCAGCGCTTCAGGGTTCTACGAGCAGTACTTC.

The chain is built from TRBV27 and TRBJ2-7; the match to TRBD2 covers 12 bases. Trimming cost V 5 bases and J 3 bases; bases outside gene matches: 5. CDR1 and CDR2 (germline): MNHEY, SMNVEV (reference sequence). The CDR3 runs to 15 residues. The CDR3 nucleotides read TGTGCCAGCAGTCCCGTGACTAGCGGGAGCTACGAGCAGTACTTC. Residues: CASSPVTSGSYEQYF.

The chain has TRBV6-5 and TRBJ1-6; the match to TRBD1 covers 7 bases. In germline, CDR1 is MNHEY, CDR2 SVGAGI. The CDR3 sequence is 15 residues long. After removal of 2 bases from V and 5 bases from J, the junction contained 3 bases not matched to a gene. CDR3: CASSYVDRDNSPLHF. The DNA for the CDR3 is TGTGCCAGCAGTTACGTCGACAGGGATAATTCACCCCTCCACTTT.

V usage is TRBV18 and J usage is TRBJ1-5, with D possibly being TRBD1 (6 bases). V lost 3 bases and J 0 bases, leaving 9 bases between the germline ends. Germline V gene lookup returns CDR1 KGHSH and CDR2 LQKENI. This CDR3 has 15 amino acids. CDR3 nucleotides: TGTGCCAGCTCACCTCGGGACAATAGCAATCAGCCCCAGCATTTT. This translates into CASSPRDNSNQPQHF.

The rearrangement links TRBV11-2 to TRBJ2-7, with D hard to call. CDR1 is SGHAT, CDR2 FQNNGV, per germline. This CDR3 has 11 residues. V was cut by 6 bases and J by 2 bases, with 5 bases left in between. The CDR3 sequence: CASRETYEQYF. CDR3 nucleotide sequence: TGTGCCAGCAGAGAGACCTACGAGCAGTACTTC.

The chain uses TRBV28 and TRBJ1-5; D uncertain. V lost 3 bases and J 4 bases, leaving 10 bases between the germline ends. Germline V CDR1 and CDR2: MDHEN, SYDVKM. The length of the CDR3 is 14 residues. The CDR3 spells CASSLETVNQPQHF. In nucleotides, the CDR3 is TGTGCCAGCAGTTTGGAAACAGTAAATCAGCCCCAGCATTTT.

This chain links TRBV18 with TRBJ2-2, with D hard to call. V dropped 6 bases and J dropped 7 bases, with 9 bases sitting between them. The CDR3 covers 12 residues. The germline gives CDR1 KGHSH, CDR2 LQKENI. The CDR3 loop reads CASSHGRGELFF. The DNA for the CDR3 is TGTGCCAGCTCCCACGGGCGCGGGGAGCTGTTTTTT.

V and J are TRBV6-6 and TRBJ2-5; D not resolved. This CDR3 contains 13 residues. Trimming shortened V by 5 bases and J by 7 bases, and 14 bases separated the two germline ends. Germline loops: CDR1 MNHNY, CDR2 SVGAGI (reference sequence). The CDR3 is CASSPRTETTQYF. The CDR3 bases are TGTGCCAGCAGTCCGCGGACCGAGACGACCCAGTACTTC.

J is TRBJ2-7 and V is TRBV11-2; D ambiguous. This CDR3 spans 15 amino acids. V lost 1 base and J lost 1, with 11 bases in between. The germline gives CDR1 SGHAT, CDR2 FQNNGV. The CDR3 nucleotides are TGTGCCAGCAGCTTAGGAACCGGGCAATCCTACGAGCAGTACTTC. It encodes CASSLGTGQSYEQYF.

The gene calls are TRBV7-8 and TRBJ1-4; D not resolved. The ends were cut back, 3 bases at V and 1 base at J, with 9 bases in the middle. This CDR3 contains 15 residues. Germline V lookup: CDR1 SGHVS, CDR2 FQNEAQ. CDR3 sequence: CASSFGWVTNEKLFF. CDR3 DNA sequence: TGTGCCAGCAGCTTTGGATGGGTAACTAATGAAAAACTGTTTTTT.

This clone was seen more than once but under ten times. The gene calls are TRBV5-1 and TRBJ2-2; no reliable D call. Germline lookup yields CDR1 SGHRS and CDR2 YFSETQ. The CDR3 consists of 11 residues. The germline V and J ends were trimmed by 4 bases and 6 bases, with 4 bases remaining between them. CDR3 residues: CASSAAGELFF. The CDR3 DNA reads as TGCGCCAGCAGCGCCGCCGGGGAGCTGTTTTTT.